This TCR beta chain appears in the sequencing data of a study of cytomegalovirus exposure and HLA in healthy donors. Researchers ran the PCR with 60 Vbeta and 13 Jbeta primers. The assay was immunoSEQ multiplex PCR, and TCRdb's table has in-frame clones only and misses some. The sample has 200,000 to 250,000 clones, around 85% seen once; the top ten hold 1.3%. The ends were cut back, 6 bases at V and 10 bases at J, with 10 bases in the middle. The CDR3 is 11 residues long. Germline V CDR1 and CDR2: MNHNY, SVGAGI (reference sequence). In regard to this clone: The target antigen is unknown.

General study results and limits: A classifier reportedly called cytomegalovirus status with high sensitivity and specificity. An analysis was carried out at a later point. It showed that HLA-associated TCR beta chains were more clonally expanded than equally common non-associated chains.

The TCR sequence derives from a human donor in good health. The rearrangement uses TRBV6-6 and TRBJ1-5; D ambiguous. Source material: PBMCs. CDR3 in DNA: TGTGCCAGCAGGGAGATTCCCCCCCAGCATTTT. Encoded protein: CASREIPPQHF.